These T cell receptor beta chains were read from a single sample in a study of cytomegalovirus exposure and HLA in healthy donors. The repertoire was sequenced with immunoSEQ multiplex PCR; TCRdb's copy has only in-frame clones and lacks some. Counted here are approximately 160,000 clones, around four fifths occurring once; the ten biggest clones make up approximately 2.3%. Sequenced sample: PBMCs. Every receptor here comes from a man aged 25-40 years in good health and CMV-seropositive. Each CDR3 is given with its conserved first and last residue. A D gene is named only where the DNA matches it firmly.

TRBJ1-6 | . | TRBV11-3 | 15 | CASSLWPGPSSPLHF
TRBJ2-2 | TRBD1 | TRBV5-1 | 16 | CASSLDTGGRSGELFF
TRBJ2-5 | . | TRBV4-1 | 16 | CASSQPMRETQETQYF
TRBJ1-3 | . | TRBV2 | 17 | CASSEVSLDPRVNTIYF
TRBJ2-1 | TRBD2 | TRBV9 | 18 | CASSGTSGGHSSYNEQFF
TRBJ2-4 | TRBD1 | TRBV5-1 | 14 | CASSEQGAENIQYF
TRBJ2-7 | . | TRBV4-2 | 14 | CASSQDYSVCEQYF
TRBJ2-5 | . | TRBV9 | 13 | CASSVSSIETQYF
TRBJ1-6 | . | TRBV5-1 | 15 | CASSLEGGRDSPLHF
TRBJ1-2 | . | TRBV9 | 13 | CASSVGADYGYTF
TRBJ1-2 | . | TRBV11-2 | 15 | CASSTTHRALYGYTF
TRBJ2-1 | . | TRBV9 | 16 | CASSQGLARFYNEQFF
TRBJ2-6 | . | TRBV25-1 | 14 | CASSRTSGANVLTF
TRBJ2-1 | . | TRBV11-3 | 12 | CASSFTPQEQFF
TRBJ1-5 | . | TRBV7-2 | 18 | CASSPEAWAGYSNQPQHF
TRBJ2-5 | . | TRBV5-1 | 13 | CASSWGLQETQYF
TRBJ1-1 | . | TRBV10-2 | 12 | CASSESSGEAFF
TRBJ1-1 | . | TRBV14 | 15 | CASSPGGALNTEAFF
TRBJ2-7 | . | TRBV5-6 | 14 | CASSLNPSSYEQYF
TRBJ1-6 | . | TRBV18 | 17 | CASSPRDRSSYNSPLHF
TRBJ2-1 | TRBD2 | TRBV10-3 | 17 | CAISARSGGGQRGEQFF
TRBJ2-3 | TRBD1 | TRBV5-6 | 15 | CASSRGQGVTDTQYF
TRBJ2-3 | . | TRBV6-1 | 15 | CASRVSVQGTDTQYF
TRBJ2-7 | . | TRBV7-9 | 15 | CASSLLAAQGSEQYF
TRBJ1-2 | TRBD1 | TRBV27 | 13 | CASSDRDRYGYTF
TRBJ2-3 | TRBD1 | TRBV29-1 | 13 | CSERQGSTDTQYF
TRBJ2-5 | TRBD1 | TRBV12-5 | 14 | CASGARTGIETQYF
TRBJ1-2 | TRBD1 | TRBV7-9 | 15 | CASSLDGTVIYGYTF
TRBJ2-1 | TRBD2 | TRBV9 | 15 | CASSLRAGGPSEQFF
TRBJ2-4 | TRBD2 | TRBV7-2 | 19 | CASSSKGLAGPDLRNIQYF
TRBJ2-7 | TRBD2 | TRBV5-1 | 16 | CASSLAPAGESYEQYF
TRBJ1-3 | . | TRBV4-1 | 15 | CASSPLWDMGNTIYF
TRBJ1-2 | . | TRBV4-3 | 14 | CASSPLSGDYGYTF
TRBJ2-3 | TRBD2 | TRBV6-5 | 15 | CASTISGGGGDTQYF
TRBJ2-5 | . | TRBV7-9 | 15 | CASSLDGGRAETQYF
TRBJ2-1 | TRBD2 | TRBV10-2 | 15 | CASSPTSGGNNEQFF
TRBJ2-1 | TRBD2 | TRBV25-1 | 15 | CASIPRASGGNEQFF
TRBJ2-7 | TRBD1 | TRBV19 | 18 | CASSIRGSPTGDSYEQYF
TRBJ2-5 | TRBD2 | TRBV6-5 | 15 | CASSFLPSGRETQYF
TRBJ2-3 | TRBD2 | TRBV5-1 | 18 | CASSLTSGGTTSTDTQYF
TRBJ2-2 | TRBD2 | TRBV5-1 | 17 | CASSPALAGGGTGELFF
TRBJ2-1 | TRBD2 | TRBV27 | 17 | CASSSASGGAGWYEQFF
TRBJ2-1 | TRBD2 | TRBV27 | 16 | CASSATGTRTYNEQFF
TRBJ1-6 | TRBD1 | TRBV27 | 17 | CASSSLWRTGRNSPLHF
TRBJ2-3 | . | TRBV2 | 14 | CASSEGLASGTQYF
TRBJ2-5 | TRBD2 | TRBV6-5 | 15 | CASSVGLATQETQYF
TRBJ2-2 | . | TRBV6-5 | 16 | CASSYSRTFRSGELFF
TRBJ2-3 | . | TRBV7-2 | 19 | CASSPRGGGALQSTDTQYF
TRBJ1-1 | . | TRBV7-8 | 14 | CASSSDGVVTEAFF
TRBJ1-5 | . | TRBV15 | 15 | CATSSVGGRNQPQHF
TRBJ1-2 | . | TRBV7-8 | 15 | CASSLALGSNYGYTF